These 11 T cell receptor beta chains share one sample of origin, sequenced in a study of T cells in Graves' hyperthyroidism and ophthalmopathy. The CDR3 regions of TCR beta were amplified from RNA transcripts. HTBI primers drove first-round RT-PCR of the TCR CDR3. TCRdb re-called the multiplex PCR reads with MiXCR, one entry per CDR3 protein. The sample lists approximately 740,000 distinct CDR3 sequences, approximately 15% occurring once. The sample was blood. These receptors were collected from a woman aged 18-29 years with Graves' hyperthyroidism.

V gene TRBV3-1 combines with J gene TRBJ2-1; 10 positions match TRBD2. This CDR3 is 15 amino acids long. Trimming removed 1 base from V and 5 bases from J; junction bases left unmatched: 2. CDR1 is LGHDT and CDR2 is YNNKEL in the germline V gene (reference sequence). DNA for the CDR3: TGTGCCAGCAGCCAAGGGACTAGCGGCCACAATGAGCAGTTCTTC. Its translation: CASSQGTSGHNEQFF.

This clonotype showed up many times. The rearrangement joins TRBV5-1 to TRBJ2-1; possibly TRBD2 for D (6 bases). Trimming left V 2 bases short and J 7 bases short, with 16 bases between. The germline gives CDR1 SGHRS, CDR2 YFSETQ. This CDR3 has 15 amino acids. CDR3 residues: CASSFSGLYSNEQFF. In nucleotides, the CDR3 is TGCGCCAGCAGCTTCTCGGGACTCTATTCAAATGAGCAGTTCTTC.

The chain combines TRBV5-5 with TRBJ1-4; 7 positions match TRBD1. The CDR3 length is 15 residues. The J segment lost 7 bases and the V segment lost 0 bases, leaving 6 bases of the junction unmatched. CDR1 and CDR2 (germline): SGHKS, YYEKEE (reference sequence). The CDR3 DNA is TGTGCCAGCAGCTTGGTTACAGGGGCTAGTGAAAAACTGTTTTTT. This sequence encodes CASSLVTGASEKLFF.

This chain uses TRBV5-8 with TRBJ2-3, with 9 bases identical to TRBD2. The J segment lost 5 bases and the V segment lost 9 bases, leaving 13 bases of the junction unmatched. The V gene's germline CDR1 is SGHTS and CDR2 YDEGEE. This CDR3 spans 15 amino acids. CDR3 DNA: TGTGCCACCCCCCCGGCGGGAGGGCCCATAGATACGCAGTATTTT. Residues: CATPPAGGPIDTQYF.

This clonotype has ten or more counts. V is TRBV5-5 and J is TRBJ2-5; D possibly corresponds to TRBD2 (5 bases). The CDR3 is 14 amino acids. The germline V gene encodes CDR1 SGHKS and CDR2 YYEKEE (reference sequence). Trimming took 3 bases from V and 5 from J, leaving 14 bases between them. CDR3 protein: CASSSPLAPETQYF. CDR3 nucleotide sequence: TGTGCCAGCAGCTCCCCGCTAGCCCCTGAGACCCAGTACTTC.

A few counts support this clonotype. The chain uses TRBV10-3 and TRBJ1-1, with D uncertain. Germline CDR1 ENHRY, CDR2 SYGVKD. This CDR3 contains 13 residues. Trimming pared 2 bases from V and 0 bases from J, leaving 4 bases between. In nucleotides, the CDR3 is TGTGCCATCAGTGAGGGGATGAACACTGAAGCTTTCTTT. As protein: CAISEGMNTEAFF.

Ten or more counts support this clonotype. J is TRBJ1-4 and V is TRBV2, with TRBD1 as a possible D gene (6 bases). From germline, CDR1 is SNHLY and CDR2 FYNNEI. The CDR3 spans 14 residues. Trimming took 8 bases from V and 7 from J, leaving 17 bases between them. The CDR3 protein is CASGGTGTSEKLFF. The CDR3 nucleotides read TGTGCCAGCGGGGGGACCGGGACAAGTGAAAAACTGTTTTTT.

This clonotype showed up many times. The chain recombines TRBV6-1 with TRBJ2-7, with a tentative D call TRBD2 (6 bases). V was trimmed by 6 bases and J by 3 bases, leaving 18 bases between them. The CDR3 sequence is 15 residues long. Germline assignment: CDR1 MNHNS and CDR2 SASEGT. CDR3 protein: CASSTYAGTGYEQYF. The CDR3 DNA is TGTGCCAGCAGCACTTACGCCGGGACTGGCTACGAGCAGTACTTC.

This clonotype was counted many times. The chain has TRBV11-2 and TRBJ2-5, with TRBD1 matching over 10 bases. J was trimmed by 2 bases and V by 6 bases; bases with no gene match: 9. Germline values: CDR1 SGHAT, CDR2 FQNNGV. This CDR3 region has 16 residues. The CDR3 spells CASRTAGQGKQETQYF. For the CDR3, the DNA is TGTGCCAGCAGGACAGCGGGACAGGGGAAACAAGAGACCCAGTACTTC.

This clonotype came up many times. The chain employs TRBV9 and TRBJ1-6, with D possibly matching TRBD1 (5 bases). Germline V lookup: CDR1 SGDLS, CDR2 YYNGEE. The CDR3 runs to 13 residues. V was pared by 3 bases and J by 7 bases, with 8 bases between. The CDR3 region has the DNA TGTGCCAGCAGCGGACAGCCAAATTCACCCCTCCACTTT. Protein: CASSGQPNSPLHF.

Concerning this clonotype itself: Given a much more abundant clone one base away, this may be a read error. The conserved phenylalanine or tryptophan normally closing the CDR3 is absent here, so this likely arose from a read error. CDR3 sequence reads: CASSASGTGAGEQYL. The CDR3 DNA is TGTGCCAGCAGTGCATCCGGGACAGGGGCGGGCGAGCAGTACCTC. J is TRBJ2-7 and V is TRBV3-1, with 10 bases fitting TRBD1. CDR1 and CDR2 from the germline V gene are LGHDT and YNNKEL (reference sequence). This CDR3 contains 15 residues. With V trimmed by 6 bases and J by 6 bases, 11 bases remained unmatched.